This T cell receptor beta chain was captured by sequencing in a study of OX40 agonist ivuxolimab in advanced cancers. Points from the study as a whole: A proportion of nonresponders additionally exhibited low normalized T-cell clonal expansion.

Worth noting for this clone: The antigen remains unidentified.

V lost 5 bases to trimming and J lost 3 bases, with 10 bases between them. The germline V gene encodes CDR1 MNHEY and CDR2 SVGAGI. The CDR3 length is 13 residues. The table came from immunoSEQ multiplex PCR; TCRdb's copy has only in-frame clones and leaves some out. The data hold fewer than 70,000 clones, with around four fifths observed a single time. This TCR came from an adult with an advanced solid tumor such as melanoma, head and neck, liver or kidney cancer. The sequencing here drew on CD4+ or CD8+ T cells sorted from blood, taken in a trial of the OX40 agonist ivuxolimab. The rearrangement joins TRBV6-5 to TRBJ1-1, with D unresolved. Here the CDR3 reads CASSKGVDTEAFF. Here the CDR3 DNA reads TGTGCCAGCAGTAAGGGAGTGGACACTGAAGCTTTCTTT.